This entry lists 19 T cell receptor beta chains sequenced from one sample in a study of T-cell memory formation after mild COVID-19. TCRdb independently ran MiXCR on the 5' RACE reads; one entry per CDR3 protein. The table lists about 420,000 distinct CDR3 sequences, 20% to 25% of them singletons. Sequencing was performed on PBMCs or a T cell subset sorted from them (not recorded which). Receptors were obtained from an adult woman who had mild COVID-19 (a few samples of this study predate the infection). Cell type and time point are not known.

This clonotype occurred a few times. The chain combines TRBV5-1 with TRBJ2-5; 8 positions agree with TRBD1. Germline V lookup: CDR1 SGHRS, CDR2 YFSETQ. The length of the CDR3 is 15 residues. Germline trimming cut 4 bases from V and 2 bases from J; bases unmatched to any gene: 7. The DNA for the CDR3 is TGCGCCAGCAGCCTACCGACAGGGGTGCAAGAGACCCAGTACTTC. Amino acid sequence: CASSLPTGVQETQYF.

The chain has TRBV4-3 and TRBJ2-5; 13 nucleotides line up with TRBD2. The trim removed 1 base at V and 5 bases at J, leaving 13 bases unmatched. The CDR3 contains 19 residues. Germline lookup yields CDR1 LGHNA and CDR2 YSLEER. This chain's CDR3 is CASSQVLAGGPSSQETQYF. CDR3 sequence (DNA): TGCGCCAGCAGCCAAGTACTAGCGGGAGGGCCCTCGAGTCAGGAGACCCAGTACTTC.

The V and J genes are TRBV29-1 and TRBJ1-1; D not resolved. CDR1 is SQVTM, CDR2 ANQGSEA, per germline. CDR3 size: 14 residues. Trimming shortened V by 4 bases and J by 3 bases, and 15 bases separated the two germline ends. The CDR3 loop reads CSVGLPNQYTEAFF. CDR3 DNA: TGCAGCGTTGGGCTCCCGAACCAGTACACTGAAGCTTTCTTT.

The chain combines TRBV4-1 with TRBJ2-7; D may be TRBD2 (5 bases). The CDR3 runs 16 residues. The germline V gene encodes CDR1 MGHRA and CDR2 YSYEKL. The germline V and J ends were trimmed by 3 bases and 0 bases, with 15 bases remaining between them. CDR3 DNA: TGCGCCAGCAGCCAGAGCCCAACGGGAAACTCCTACGAGCAGTACTTC. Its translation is CASSQSPTGNSYEQYF.

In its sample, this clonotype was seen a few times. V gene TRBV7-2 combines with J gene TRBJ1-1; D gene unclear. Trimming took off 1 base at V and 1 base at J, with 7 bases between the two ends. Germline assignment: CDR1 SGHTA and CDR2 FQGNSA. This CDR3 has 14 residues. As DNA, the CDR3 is TGTGCCAGCAGCTTAGGCGTCTGGAACACTGAAGCTTTCTTT. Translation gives CASSLGVWNTEAFF.

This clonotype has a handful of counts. The CDR3 is CASSRGTGANVLTF. CDR3 coding DNA: TGTGCCAGCTCCCGGGGAACCGGGGCCAACGTCCTGACTTTC. This chain joins TRBV6-5 and TRBJ2-6, with D possibly TRBD2 on 5 matching bases. The germline V and J ends were trimmed by 8 bases and 4 bases, with 12 bases remaining between them. The CDR3 loop spans 14 amino acids. CDR1 MNHEY and CDR2 SVGAGI come from the germline V gene.

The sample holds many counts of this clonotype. As DNA, the CDR3 is TGCGCCAGCAGACTAGCGGGACTAAATGAGCAGTTCTTC. Its protein is CASRLAGLNEQFF. This rearrangement joins TRBV5-1 to TRBJ2-1; 10 bases agree with TRBD2. Trimming cost V 5 bases and J 7 bases; bases outside gene matches: 3. Germline CDR1 and CDR2: SGHRS and YFSETQ. CDR3 length: 13 residues.

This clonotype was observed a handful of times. CDR3 sequence reads: CASSLHRASGGPQETQYF. DNA for the CDR3: TGTGCCAGCAGTTTACATCGGGCTAGCGGGGGACCTCAAGAGACCCAGTACTTC. This chain uses TRBV12-3 or TRBV12-4 with TRBJ2-5; 10 nucleotides agree with TRBD2. The V and J ends lost 2 bases and 2 bases, in that order; junction bases with no gene match: 11. The CDR3 totals 18 residues.

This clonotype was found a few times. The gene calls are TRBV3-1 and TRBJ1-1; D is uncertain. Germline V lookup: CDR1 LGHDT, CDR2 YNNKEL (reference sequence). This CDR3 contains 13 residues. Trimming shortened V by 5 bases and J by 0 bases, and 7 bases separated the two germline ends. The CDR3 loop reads CASSSVVNTEAFF. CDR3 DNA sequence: TGTGCCAGCAGCTCTGTTGTGAACACTGAAGCTTTCTTT. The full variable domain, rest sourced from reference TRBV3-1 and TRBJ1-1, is DTAVSQTPKYLVTQMGNDKSIKCEQNLGHDTMYWYKQDSKKFLKIMFSYNNKELIINETVPNRFSPKSPDKAHLNLHINSLELGDSAVYFCASSSVVNTEAFFGQGTRLTVV.

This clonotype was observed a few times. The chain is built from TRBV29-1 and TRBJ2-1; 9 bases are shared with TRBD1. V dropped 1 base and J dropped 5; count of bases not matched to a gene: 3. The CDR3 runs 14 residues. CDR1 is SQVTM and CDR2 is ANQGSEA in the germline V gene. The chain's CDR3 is CSVEVRDRDNEQFF. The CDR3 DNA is TGCAGCGTTGAAGTGCGGGACAGGGACAATGAGCAGTTCTTC.

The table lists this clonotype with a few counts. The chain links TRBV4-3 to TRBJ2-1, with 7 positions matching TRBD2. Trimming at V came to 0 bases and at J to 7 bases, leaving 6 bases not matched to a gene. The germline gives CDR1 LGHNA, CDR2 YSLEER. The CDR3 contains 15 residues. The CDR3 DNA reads TGCGCCAGCAGCCAAGATTGGACTAGTCCGAATGAGCAGTTCTTC. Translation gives CASSQDWTSPNEQFF.

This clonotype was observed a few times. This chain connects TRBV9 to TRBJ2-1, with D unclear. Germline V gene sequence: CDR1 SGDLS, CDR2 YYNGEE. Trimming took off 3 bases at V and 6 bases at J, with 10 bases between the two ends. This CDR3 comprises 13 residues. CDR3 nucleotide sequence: TGTGCCAGCAGCGCATGGCTAGGCAATGAGCAGTTCTTC. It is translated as CASSAWLGNEQFF.

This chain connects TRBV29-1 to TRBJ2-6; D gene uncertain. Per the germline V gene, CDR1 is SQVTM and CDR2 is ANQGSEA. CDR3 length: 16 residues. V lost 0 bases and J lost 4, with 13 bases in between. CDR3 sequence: CSVEDISESGANVLTF. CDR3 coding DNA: TGCAGCGTTGAAGATATATCTGAGTCCGGGGCCAACGTCCTGACTTTC.

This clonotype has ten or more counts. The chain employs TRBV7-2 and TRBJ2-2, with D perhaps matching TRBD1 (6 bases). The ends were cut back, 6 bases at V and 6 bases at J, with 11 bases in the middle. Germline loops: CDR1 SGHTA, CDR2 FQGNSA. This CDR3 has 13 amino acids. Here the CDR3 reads CASSQGSAGELFF. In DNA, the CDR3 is TGTGCCAGCAGTCAGGGGAGCGCCGGGGAGCTGTTTTTT.

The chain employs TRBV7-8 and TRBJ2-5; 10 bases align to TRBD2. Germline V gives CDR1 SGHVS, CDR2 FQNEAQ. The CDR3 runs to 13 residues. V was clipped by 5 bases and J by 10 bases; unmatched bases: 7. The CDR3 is CASSPGLASRQYF. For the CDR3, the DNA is TGTGCCAGCAGCCCGGGACTAGCGTCACGCCAGTACTTC.

CDR3 protein: CATSRELGAFYEQYF. The CDR3 DNA reads as TGTGCCACCAGCAGAGAACTAGGAGCTTTCTACGAGCAGTACTTC. The chain joins TRBV15 to TRBJ2-7; tentative D call: TRBD2 (5 bases). CDR1 LNHNV and CDR2 YYDKDF come from the germline V gene (reference sequence). The CDR3 spans 15 residues. With 0 bases removed from V and 3 bases from J, the gap between germline ends came to 12 bases.

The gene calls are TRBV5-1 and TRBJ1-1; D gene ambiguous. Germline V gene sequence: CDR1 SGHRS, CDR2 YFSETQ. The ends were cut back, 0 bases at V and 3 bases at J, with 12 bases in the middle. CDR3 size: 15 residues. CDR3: CASSLGWKPDTEAFF. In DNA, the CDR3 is TGCGCCAGCAGCTTGGGATGGAAGCCGGACACTGAAGCTTTCTTT.

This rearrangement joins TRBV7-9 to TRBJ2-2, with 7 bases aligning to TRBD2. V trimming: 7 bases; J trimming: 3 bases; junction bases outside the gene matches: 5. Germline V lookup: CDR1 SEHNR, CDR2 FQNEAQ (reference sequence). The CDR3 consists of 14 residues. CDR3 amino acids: CASTMGGYTGELFF. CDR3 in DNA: TGTGCCAGCACCATGGGAGGGTACACCGGGGAGCTGTTTTTT.

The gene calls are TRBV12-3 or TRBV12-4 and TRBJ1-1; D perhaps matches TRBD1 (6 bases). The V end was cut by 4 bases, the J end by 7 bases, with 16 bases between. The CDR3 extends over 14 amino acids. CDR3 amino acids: CASSSGDRRNEAFF. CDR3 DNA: TGTGCCAGCAGTTCAGGGGATCGGAGGAATGAAGCTTTCTTT.